One sample yielded the 17 T cell receptor beta chains listed below, sequenced in a study of T cell repertoires in cytomegalovirus infection. TCRdb independently ran MiXCR on the reads; one entry per CDR3 protein. This table has roughly 500,000 distinct CDR3 sequences, 15% to 20% appearing once. The sample consisted of CD8+ T cells from PBMCs. The receptors were sampled from a human donor in good health (CMV status not recorded). Some clones in this sample may be carry-over from other donors' samples.

This clonotype was picked up a small number of times. V is TRBV27 and J is TRBJ1-5; 10 nucleotides line up with TRBD1. Per the germline V gene, CDR1 is MNHEY and CDR2 is SMNVEV (reference sequence). V dropped 5 bases and J dropped 5; count of bases not matched to a gene: 6. CDR3 length equals 15 residues. Written as DNA, the CDR3 is TGTGCCAGCAGTAACAGACAGGGGGCCTATCAGCCCCAGCATTTT. It is translated as CASSNRQGAYQPQHF.

Many counts were recorded for this clonotype. The rearrangement uses TRBV12-3 or TRBV12-4 and TRBJ1-5, with D maybe TRBD1 (5 bases). V dropped 5 bases and J dropped 5 bases, with 13 bases sitting between them. This CDR3 is 14 amino acids long. DNA of the CDR3: TGTGCCAGCAGTCTAGGGGCGGTATATCAGCCCCAGCATTTT. Its protein product is CASSLGAVYQPQHF.

This clonotype was detected ten times or more. CDR3 protein: CASSLSSRTYEQYF. CDR3 nucleotide sequence: TGTGCCAGCAGCTTAAGTAGCCGAACCTACGAGCAGTACTTC. The genes are TRBV7-9 and TRBJ2-7; no clear D. Trimming pared 2 bases from V and 2 bases from J, leaving 10 bases between. CDR1 and CDR2 (germline): SEHNR, FQNEAQ (reference sequence). The CDR3 runs 14 residues.

CDR3 in amino acids: CASSLTGRGSTEAFF. The CDR3 nucleotides are TGTGCCAGCAGTTTGACAGGGAGAGGGAGCACTGAAGCTTTCTTT. V is TRBV28 and J is TRBJ1-1; 7 bases are shared with TRBD1. CDR3 length: 15 amino acids. The V gene's germline CDR1 is MDHEN and CDR2 SYDVKM. V gave up 3 bases and J gave up 4 bases; unmatched junction bases: 8.

The chain carries TRBV7-3 and TRBJ2-4; a weak D match, TRBD1 (5 bases). Trimming shortened V by 5 bases and J by 2 bases, and 19 bases separated the two germline ends. CDR3 size: 17 residues. CDR1 and CDR2 (germline): SGHTA, FQGTGA. CDR3 DNA sequence: TGTGCCAGCAGCCAAGGGGCAGGGTCTCTATCCAAAAACATTCAGTACTTC. Protein product: CASSQGAGSLSKNIQYF.

V is TRBV28 and J is TRBJ2-6; 8 nucleotides align to TRBD1. V shed 5 bases, J shed 1 base, and the junction held 4 bases outside the gene matches. This CDR3 has 16 residues. The V gene's germline CDR1 is MDHEN and CDR2 SYDVKM. The CDR3 loop reads CASSKTGASGANVLTF. The CDR3 DNA is TGTGCCAGCAGTAAGACAGGGGCGTCTGGGGCCAACGTCCTGACTTTC. Full variable domain (rest looked up from reference TRBV28 and TRBJ2-6): DVKVTQSSRYLVKRTGEKVFLECVQDMDHENMFWYRQDPGLGLRLIYFSYDVKMKEKGDIPEGYSVSREKKERFSLILESASTNQTSMYLCASSKTGASGANVLTFGAGSRLTVL.

This clonotype has just one count. Just one base apart from a much larger clone, this may be a read error. V and J are TRBV12-3 or TRBV12-4 and TRBJ1-1; the D gene is possibly TRBD1 (5 bases). The CDR3 is 11 residues long. Trimming pared 6 bases from V and 10 bases from J, leaving 12 bases between. The CDR3 loop reads CASSDRNVAFF. CDR3 in DNA: TGTGCCAGCAGCGACAGAAATGTAGCTTTCTTT.

The rearrangement uses TRBV19 and TRBJ2-1; D is unresolved. The CDR3 length is 13 residues. V lost 9 bases and J 2 bases, leaving 11 bases between the germline ends. Germline CDR1 reads LNHDA; CDR2 reads SQIVND (reference sequence). The CDR3 region is CASLDGTYNEQFF. The CDR3 region has the DNA TGTGCCAGCCTAGACGGAACCTACAATGAGCAGTTCTTC.

In this sample, this clonotype turned up many times. J is TRBJ1-1 and V is TRBV12-5; D not certain. The ends were cut back, 0 bases at V and 0 bases at J, with 17 bases in the middle. This CDR3 comprises 18 residues. Germline CDR1 and CDR2: LGHNT and FRNRAP. The CDR3 sequence is CASGLVVFVGRMNTEAFF. The CDR3 nucleotides read TGTGCTAGTGGTTTGGTAGTGTTTGTGGGGAGGATGAACACTGAAGCTTTCTTT.

This clonotype was detected many times. The J gene is TRBJ1-6, the V gene TRBV11-3; D not certain. This CDR3 is 14 amino acids long. Trimming stripped 3 bases from V and 13 bases from J, with 16 bases between. CDR1 and CDR2 (germline): SGHNT, YENEEA. The CDR3 nucleotides read TGTGCCAGCAGCTTGGGTGGTGACGGGGATCCCCTCCACTTT. Translating gives CASSLGGDGDPLHF.

There are many counts of this clonotype. The V call is TRBV27, the J call TRBJ2-3; D is uncertain. The V and J ends lost 6 bases and 4 bases respectively, with 5 bases between them. This CDR3 contains 11 residues. Germline CDR1 is MNHEY and CDR2 is SMNVEV (reference sequence). The CDR3 DNA is TGTGCCAGCAGGGAAGCAGATACGCAGTATTTT. Translating it yields CASREADTQYF.

This clonotype was observed at least ten times. The chain has TRBV19 and TRBJ2-7; D is undetermined. The CDR3 spans 11 residues. The V and J ends lost 9 bases and 0 bases respectively, with 6 bases between them. The germline V gene has CDR1 LNHDA and CDR2 SQIVND (reference sequence). CDR3 in DNA: TGTGCCAGCAGCAACTCCTACGAGCAGTACTTC. The encoded protein is CASSNSYEQYF.

CDR3 DNA: TGCGCCAGCAGCTCCCCTGGGACGGTCGAGCAGTTCTTC. Translation gives CASSSPGTVEQFF. The chain is built from TRBV5-1 and TRBJ2-1; tentatively, D is TRBD1 or TRBD2 (5 bases each). V was clipped by 3 bases and J by 10 bases, with 14 bases between them. Germline-derived CDR1 and CDR2 are SGHRS and YFSETQ. The CDR3 is made up of 13 amino acids.

This clonotype was found many times. This chain connects TRBV9 to TRBJ2-1, with 8 bases that match TRBD2. This CDR3 contains 15 residues. Germline CDR1 is SGDLS and CDR2 is YYNGEE. J was trimmed by 8 bases and V by 3 bases; bases with no gene match: 10. The chain's CDR3 is CASSASRGASYEQFF. DNA of the CDR3: TGTGCCAGCAGCGCCTCGCGGGGGGCCAGTTATGAGCAGTTCTTC.

This clonotype was recorded many times. The gene calls are TRBV6-5 and TRBJ1-4, with 8 bases lining up with TRBD1. This CDR3 has 15 residues. Germline V CDR1 and CDR2: MNHEY, SVGAGI. The trim removed 2 bases at V and 8 bases at J, leaving 7 bases unmatched. As DNA, the CDR3 is TGTGCCAGCAGTTACGATGGACAGGGTGGCGAAAAACTGTTTTTT. It yields the protein CASSYDGQGGEKLFF.

This clonotype appeared many times. The chain is built from TRBV10-3 and TRBJ1-1, with TRBD1 matching over 8 bases. This CDR3 has 14 amino acids. The V gene's germline CDR1 is ENHRY and CDR2 SYGVKD. Trimming took 6 bases from V and 9 from J; bases not matched to a gene: 12. The CDR3 coding sequence is TGTGCCATCAGCAAGCCCGGGACAGGAGATAAAGCTTTCTTT. It is translated as CAISKPGTGDKAFF.

This clonotype was detected many times. This chain joins TRBV12-3 or TRBV12-4 and TRBJ2-1; 8 nucleotides align to TRBD2. V was pared by 3 bases and J by 3 bases, with 7 bases of the junction left unmatched. The CDR3 runs to 16 residues. CDR3 coding DNA: TGTGCCAGCAGTTTCGTCCCCGGGACTAGCTACAATGAGCAGTTCTTC. Residues: CASSFVPGTSYNEQFF.